A single sample is the source of the 19 T cell receptor beta chains below, sequenced in a study of glioma-infiltrating T cells. Using RNA template, CDR3s of TCR alpha and beta were amplified with iRepertoire arm-PCR. TCRdb called the multiplex PCR reads again in MiXCR, with one record for every CDR3 protein. The table includes about 2,500 distinct CDR3 sequences, under 75% detected once. Sequencing used glioma tissue, nonneoplastic brain tissue, or PBMCs (not recorded which). The origin of the receptors is a human donor with low-grade glioma or glioblastoma, undergoing nonglioma brain surgery, or in good health (not recorded which).

This clonotype turned up a few times. V usage is TRBV2 and J usage is TRBJ1-2, with a weak D call TRBD1 (6 bases). Germline assignment: CDR1 SNHLY and CDR2 FYNNEI. The CDR3 runs 15 residues. Trimming cost V 9 bases and J 1 base, with 18 bases left between them. Written as DNA, the CDR3 is TGTGCCAGGTTCCTCTTCTCAGGGGTTAACTATGGCTACACCTTC. It yields the protein CARFLFSGVNYGYTF.

Regarding this clonotype: A read error may produce the germline difference seen at one junction end. The J gene is TRBJ1-6, the V gene TRBV9; no firm D call. This CDR3 contains 14 residues. CDR1 and CDR2 (germline): SGDLS, YYNGEE. The CDR3 DNA is TGCGCCGGCAGCGTAGATCCGGGGAATTCCCCCCTCCACTTT. It specifies CAGSVDPGNSPLHF. Full variable domain (rest looked up from reference TRBV9 and TRBJ1-6): DSGVTQTPKHLITATGQRVTLRCSPRSGDLSVYWYQQSLDQGLQFLIQYYNGEERAKGNILERFSAQQFPDLHSELNLSSLELGDSALYFCAGSVDPGNSPLHFGNGTRLTVT.

This clonotype occurred once. The CDR3 DNA reads TGTGCCAGCAGTGGTGATTGGACAGGGGGGTCAGGTACAAAGTATTTT. Residues: CASSGDWTGGSGTKYF. The chain is built from TRBV27 and TRBJ2-3; 10 nucleotides line up with TRBD1. Germline assignment: CDR1 MNHEY and CDR2 SMNVEV (reference sequence). This CDR3 contains 16 residues. V shed 5 bases, J shed 13 bases, and the junction held 18 bases outside the gene matches.

The DNA of the CDR3 is TGTGCCAGGGGGGACCTCGTTACACAGTATTTT. Protein: CARGDLVTQYF. The chain joins TRBV7-2 to TRBJ2-3, with D perhaps given as TRBD1 or TRBD2 (5 bases each). This CDR3 has 11 amino acids. Germline V gives CDR1 SGHTA, CDR2 FQGNSA. The V end was cut by 9 bases, the J end by 12 bases, with 16 bases between.

This clonotype appeared once. No conserved phenylalanine or tryptophan ends this CDR3, so it is likely a read error. Because the CDR3's place on the DNA is in doubt, the DNA is left out and the CDR3 is given as listed by TCRdb. The V and J genes are TRBV6-2 or TRBV6-3 and TRBJ2-7. The CDR3 spans 14 residues, counting both ends. The germline V gene encodes CDR1 MNHEY and CDR2 SVGEGT. The CDR3 loop reads CASSGSRSGLPEQY.

Remarks on this clonotype: Germline is not matched at one junction end, which may reflect a read error. This chain links TRBV6-1 with TRBJ1-1, with D unclear. The CDR3 extends over 13 amino acids. Germline CDR1 reads MNHNS; CDR2 reads SASEGT. The CDR3 DNA reads TGTGCCACCCAAGGTCCGGGATGGACTGAGGCTTTCTTT. This gives the protein CATQGPGWTEAFF.

The chain couples TRBV7-9 to TRBJ1-5; D not resolved. CDR3 length equals 14 residues. CDR1 and CDR2 (germline): SEHNR, FQNEAQ (reference sequence). V was trimmed by 6 bases and J by 9 bases, leaving 18 bases between them. This CDR3 is CASSLTPSPPPQHF. The CDR3, as DNA: TGTGCCAGCAGTCTCACCCCTAGCCCTCCGCCCCAGCATTTT.

Only one count was recorded for this clonotype. V usage is TRBV6-1 and J usage is TRBJ1-1; maybe TRBD1 (5 bases). Germline loops: CDR1 MNHNS, CDR2 SASEGT. V lost 8 bases and J 8 bases, leaving 15 bases between the germline ends. The CDR3 is 12 residues long. CDR3 loop: CASYSSRQEAFF. In DNA form, the CDR3 reads TGTGCCAGCTACTCGAGTAGACAGGAAGCTTTCTTT.

This clonotype was observed a handful of times. The rearrangement links TRBV3-1 to TRBJ2-5; 7 bases fit TRBD2. The trim removed 8 bases at V and 5 bases at J, leaving 8 bases unmatched. CDR3 size: 13 residues. CDR1 LGHDT and CDR2 YNNKEL come from the germline V gene (reference sequence). The CDR3 coding sequence is TGTGCCAGCCAAGGCGGGGGTCGGGAGACCCAGTACTTC. It translates to CASQGGGRETQYF.

This clonotype is medium-sized by share. The chain has TRBV7-9 and TRBJ2-7, with TRBD1 as a possible D gene (6 bases). Germline loops: CDR1 SEHNR, CDR2 FQNEAQ (reference sequence). The CDR3 totals 13 residues. V lost 1 base to trimming and J lost 5 bases, with 9 bases between them. In DNA, the CDR3 is TGTGCCAGCAGCTTAGGGGACATCAACGAGCAGTACTTC. Its protein is CASSLGDINEQYF.

Worth noting for this clonotype: At one end, the junction sequence differs from germline, possibly due to a read error. The chain carries TRBV6-6 and TRBJ1-1; D is ambiguous. The CDR3 consists of 14 residues. From germline, CDR1 is MNHNY and CDR2 SVGAGI (reference sequence). The CDR3: CAGSYLPEHYEALF. The CDR3, as DNA: TGTGCCGGCAGTTACCTTCCCGAACACTATGAAGCTTTATTT.

The chain couples TRBV6-2 or TRBV6-3 to TRBJ1-3; D unresolved. CDR1 MNHEY and CDR2 SVGEGT come from the germline V gene. Trimming removed 5 bases at V and 6 bases at J, with 23 bases between. This CDR3 is 17 amino acids long. The DNA of the CDR3 is TGTGCCAGCAGTCCCCAAGTTGCGGGTCTCTCCTTAAACACCATATATTTT. Protein: CASSPQVAGLSLNTIYF.

The CDR3 is CASSSYDSGYGYTF. Here the CDR3 DNA reads TGTGCCAGCAGCAGTTATGACAGCGGCTATGGCTACACCTTC. The gene calls are TRBV7-9 and TRBJ1-2; tentatively, D is TRBD1 (5 bases). The CDR3 runs to 14 residues. Germline values: CDR1 SEHNR, CDR2 FQNEAQ (reference sequence). The ends were cut back, 5 bases at V and 4 bases at J, with 14 bases in the middle.

Within the sample, this clonotype is medium-sized (0.01 to 0.1%). V is TRBV19 and J is TRBJ2-1; D may correspond to TRBD1 or TRBD2 (6 bases each). Germline loops: CDR1 LNHDA, CDR2 SQIVND (reference sequence). Trimming left V 3 bases short and J 12 bases short, with 18 bases between. This CDR3 comprises 14 residues. The CDR3 spells CASSIGGQNPSQFF. The DNA of the CDR3 is TGTGCCAGTAGTATCGGGGGACAAAATCCATCGCAGTTCTTC.

This chain connects TRBV7-2 to TRBJ2-3; 7 nucleotides align to TRBD2. The CDR3 runs 11 residues. CDR1 and CDR2 from the germline V gene are SGHTA and FQGNSA. J gave up 11 bases and V 11 bases, and 10 bases lay outside the gene matches. CDR3 sequence: CAGGDLGKQYF. The CDR3 nucleotides read TGTGCCGGGGGGGACCTCGGAAAGCAGTATTTT.

This chain links TRBV19 with TRBJ2-1; 8 bases align to TRBD2. The CDR3 runs 13 residues. CDR1 is LNHDA, CDR2 SQIVND, per germline (reference sequence). Trimming at V came to 4 bases and at J to 5 bases, leaving 1 base not matched to a gene. The CDR3 sequence is CASSSSGNNEQFF. CDR3 nucleotides: TGTGCCAGTAGTAGTAGCGGGAACAATGAGCAGTTCTTC.

In this sample, this clonotype is large. This chain uses TRBV28 with TRBJ2-3; D is unresolved. V lost 5 bases, J lost 6 bases, and 12 bases lay in between. The CDR3 covers 13 residues. Germline CDR1 MDHEN, CDR2 SYDVKM. This CDR3 is CASSPSPTDTQYF. CDR3 DNA: TGTGCCAGCAGTCCTTCCCCGACGGATACGCAGTATTTT. The full variable domain, with the rest looked up from reference TRBV28 and TRBJ2-3, is DVKVTQSSRYLVKRTGEKVFLECVQDMDHENMFWYRQDPGLGLRLIYFSYDVKMKEKGDIPEGYSVSREKKERFSLILESASTNQTSMYLCASSPSPTDTQYFGPGTRLTVL.

The chain uses TRBV6-8 and TRBJ2-7, with 12 bases fitting TRBD1. This CDR3 region has 17 residues. Germline-derived CDR1 and CDR2 are MNHGY and SAAAGT. In DNA, the CDR3 is TGTGCCAGCACTTACAACCGGGACAGGGGGCAAGGGCACGAGCAGTACGTC. As protein: CASTYNRDRGQGHEQYV.

The V and J genes are TRBV25-1 and TRBJ2-5, with 11 bases identical to TRBD2. This CDR3 spans 16 amino acids. The germline gives CDR1 MGHDK, CDR2 SYGVNS. The CDR3 sequence: CVSTLSGTSGQEIRYF. CDR3 nucleotide sequence: TGTGTTAGCACTTTATCTGGGACTAGCGGACAAGAGATCCGGTACTTC.